The present entry profiles one T cell receptor beta chain with its context. This entry belongs to a study of blood T cell repertoires in COVID-19. Source study methods: Reference gene primer amplification yielded estimated nucleated cell counts. TCRdb keeps only in-frame clones here, not all; method: immunoSEQ multiplex PCR. Clonal size and the V and J genes are those of that table, whereas D and trimming came from the DNA. The sample includes tens of thousands of clones, roughly nine tenths of them seen just once. The germline gives CDR1 MNHEY, CDR2 SVGEGT. This CDR3 has 16 amino acids. V shed 5 bases and J shed 5 bases, with 18 bases lying between them.

The rearrangement joins TRBV6-2 or TRBV6-3 to TRBJ1-4; D uncertain. The source is a woman between 35 and 50 years old with active COVID-19. Sequenced input: peripheral blood. The CDR3 DNA follows: TGTGCCAGCAGTCGGCCCTCGAGGGCCCGAAATGAAAAACTGTTTTTT. Translating gives CASSRPSRARNEKLFF.